The clone carrying this T cell receptor beta chain was seen just once. Its specificity is unknown. These data originate in a study of graft-versus-host responses after intestinal transplantation. Study background: Recipients were given multivisceral, liver-intestinal, or isolated intestinal transplants. Anti-thymocyte globulin induction, then tacrolimus and steroids for 3 to 4 years, went to all recipients.

TCRdb keeps only in-frame clones here, not all; method: immunoSEQ multiplex PCR. The sample contains 130,000 or so clones, nearly 95% of which appear only once. The V and J ends lost 1 base and 2 bases respectively, with 19 bases between them. The CDR3 loop spans 17 amino acids. Germline V gene sequence: CDR1 SGHTS, CDR2 YDEGEE. Broader study findings: Declines in HvG clones occurring early post-transplant were associated with peak circulating GvH clone levels. Across patients carrying graft-donor T cell macrochimerism, allografts held high graft-versus-host to host-versus-graft clonal ratios.

This TCR was sampled from a human donor who received an intestinal transplant. Specimen: unstimulated CD4+ T cells sorted from spleen or lymph node cells, collected before intestinal transplant. V and J are TRBV5-8 and TRBJ2-7; D is perhaps TRBD2 (6 bases). In nucleotides, the CDR3 is TGTGCCAGCAGCTTGTATCGGAGGGGCTACTTAACCTACGAGCAGTACTTC. It codes for CASSLYRRGYLTYEQYF.